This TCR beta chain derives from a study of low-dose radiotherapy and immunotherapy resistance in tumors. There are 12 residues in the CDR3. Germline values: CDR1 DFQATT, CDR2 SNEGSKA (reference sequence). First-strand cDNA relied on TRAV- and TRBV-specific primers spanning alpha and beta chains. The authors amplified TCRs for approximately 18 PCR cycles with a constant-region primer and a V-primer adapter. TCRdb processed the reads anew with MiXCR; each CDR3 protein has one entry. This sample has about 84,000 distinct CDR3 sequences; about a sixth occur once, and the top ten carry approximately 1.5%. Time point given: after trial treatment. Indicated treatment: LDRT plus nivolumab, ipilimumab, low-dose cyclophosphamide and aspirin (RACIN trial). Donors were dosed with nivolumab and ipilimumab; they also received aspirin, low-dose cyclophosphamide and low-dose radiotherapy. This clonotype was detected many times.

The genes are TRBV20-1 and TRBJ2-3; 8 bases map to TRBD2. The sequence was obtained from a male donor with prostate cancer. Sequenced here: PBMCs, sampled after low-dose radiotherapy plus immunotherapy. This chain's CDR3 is CRAGGSADTQYF. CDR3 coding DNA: TGCAGGGCGGGGGGTTCGGCGGATACGCAGTATTTT.